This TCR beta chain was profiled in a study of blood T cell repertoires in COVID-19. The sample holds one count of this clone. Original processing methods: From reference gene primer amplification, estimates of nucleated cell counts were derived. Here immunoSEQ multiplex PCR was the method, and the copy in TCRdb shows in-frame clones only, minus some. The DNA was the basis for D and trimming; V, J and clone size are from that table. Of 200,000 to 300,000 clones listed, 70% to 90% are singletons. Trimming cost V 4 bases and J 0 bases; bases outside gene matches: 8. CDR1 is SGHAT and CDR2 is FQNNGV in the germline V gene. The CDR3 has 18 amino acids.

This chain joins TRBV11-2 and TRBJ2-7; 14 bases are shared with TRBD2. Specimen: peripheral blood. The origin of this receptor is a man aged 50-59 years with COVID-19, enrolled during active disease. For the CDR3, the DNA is TGTGCCAGCAGCTCGGGACTAGCGGGGGCAACCAGCTCCTACGAGCAGTACTTC. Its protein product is CASSSGLAGATSSYEQYF.